One T cell receptor beta chain is described in this entry. The target antigen is unknown. The method was immunoSEQ multiplex PCR; TCRdb's version includes in-frame clones alone and lacks a portion of them. The sample has under 20,000 clones, roughly 78% seen once; the top ten hold roughly 30%. The sample originates from a study of OX40 agonist ivuxolimab in advanced cancers. Trimming pared 5 bases from V and 5 bases from J, leaving 15 bases between. The germline CDR1 and CDR2 sequences are ENHRY and SYGVKD. This CDR3 contains 14 residues. Findings and caveats of the study: CD4+ and CD8+ blood T cells expanded clonally by week 6 at 0.1 to 3.0 mg/kg.

The chain links TRBV10-3 to TRBJ1-1; no clear D gene. This specimen consisted of CD4+ or CD8+ T cells sorted from blood, obtained in a trial of the OX40 agonist ivuxolimab. The receptor was derived from an adult with an advanced solid tumor such as melanoma, head and neck, liver or kidney cancer. The CDR3: CAISSEGARTEAFF. CDR3 in DNA: TGTGCCATCAGTAGTGAGGGCGCGAGAACTGAAGCTTTCTTT.